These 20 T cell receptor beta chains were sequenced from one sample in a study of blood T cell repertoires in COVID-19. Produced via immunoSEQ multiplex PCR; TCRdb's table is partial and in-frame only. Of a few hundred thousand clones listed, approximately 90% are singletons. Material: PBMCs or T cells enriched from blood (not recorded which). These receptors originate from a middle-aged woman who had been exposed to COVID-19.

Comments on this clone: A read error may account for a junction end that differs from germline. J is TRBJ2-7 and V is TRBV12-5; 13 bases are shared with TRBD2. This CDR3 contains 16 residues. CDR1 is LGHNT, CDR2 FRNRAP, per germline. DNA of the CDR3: TGTGCTAGTGGTTTGGAGGGACTAGCGGGATCCTCCGAGCAGTACTTC. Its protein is CASGLEGLAGSSEQYF.

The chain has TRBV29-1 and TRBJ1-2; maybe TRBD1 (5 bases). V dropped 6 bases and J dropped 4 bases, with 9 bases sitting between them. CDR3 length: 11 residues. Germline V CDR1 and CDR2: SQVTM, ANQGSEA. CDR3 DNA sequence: TGCAGCGTGGGGGGGTCCTATGGCTACACCTTC. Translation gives CSVGGSYGYTF.

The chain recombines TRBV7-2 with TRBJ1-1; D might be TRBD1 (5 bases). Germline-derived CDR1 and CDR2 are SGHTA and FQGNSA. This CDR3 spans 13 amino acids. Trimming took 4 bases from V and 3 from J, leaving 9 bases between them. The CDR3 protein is CASSSDRYTEAFF. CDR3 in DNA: TGTGCCAGCAGCTCTGACAGATACACTGAAGCTTTCTTT.

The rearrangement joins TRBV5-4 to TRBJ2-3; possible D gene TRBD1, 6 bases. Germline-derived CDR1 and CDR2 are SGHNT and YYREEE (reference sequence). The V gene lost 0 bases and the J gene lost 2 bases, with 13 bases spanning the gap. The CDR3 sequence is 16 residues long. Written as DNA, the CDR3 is TGTGCCAGCAGCTTGGAGTGGGGGCTCCCCACAGATACGCAGTATTTT. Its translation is CASSLEWGLPTDTQYF.

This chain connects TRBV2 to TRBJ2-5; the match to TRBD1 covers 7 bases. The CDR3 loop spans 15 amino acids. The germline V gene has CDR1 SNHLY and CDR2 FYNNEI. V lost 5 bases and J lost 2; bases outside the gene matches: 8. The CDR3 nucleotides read TGTGCCAGCAGTAACGATTTGGGACAGCAAGAGACCCAGTACTTC. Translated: CASSNDLGQQETQYF.

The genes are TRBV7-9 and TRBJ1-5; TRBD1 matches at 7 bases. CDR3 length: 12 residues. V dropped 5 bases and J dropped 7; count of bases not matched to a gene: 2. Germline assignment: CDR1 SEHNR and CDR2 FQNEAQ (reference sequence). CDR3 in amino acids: CASSPGGQPQHF. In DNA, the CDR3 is TGTGCCAGCAGCCCAGGGGGACAGCCCCAGCATTTT.

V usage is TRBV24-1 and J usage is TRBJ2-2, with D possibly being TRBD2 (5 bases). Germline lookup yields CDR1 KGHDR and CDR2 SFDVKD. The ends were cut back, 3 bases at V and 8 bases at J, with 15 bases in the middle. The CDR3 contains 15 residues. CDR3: CATSDPLYSAGELFF. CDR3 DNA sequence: TGTGCCACCAGTGATCCACTCTATAGCGCGGGGGAGCTGTTTTTT.

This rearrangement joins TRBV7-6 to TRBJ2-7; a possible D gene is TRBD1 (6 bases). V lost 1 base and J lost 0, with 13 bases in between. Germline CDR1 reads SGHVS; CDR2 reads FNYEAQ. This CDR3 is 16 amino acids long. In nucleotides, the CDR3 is TGTGCCAGCAGCTTAGTAGGCACAGGGAGCTCCTACGAGCAGTACTTC. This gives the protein CASSLVGTGSSYEQYF.

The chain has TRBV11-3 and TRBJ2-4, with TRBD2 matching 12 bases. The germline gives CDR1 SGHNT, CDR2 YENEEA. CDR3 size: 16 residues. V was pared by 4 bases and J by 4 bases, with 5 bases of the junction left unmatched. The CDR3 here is CASSSLAGGSKNIQYF. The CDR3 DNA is TGTGCCAGCAGCTCCCTAGCGGGAGGGTCGAAAAACATTCAGTACTTC.

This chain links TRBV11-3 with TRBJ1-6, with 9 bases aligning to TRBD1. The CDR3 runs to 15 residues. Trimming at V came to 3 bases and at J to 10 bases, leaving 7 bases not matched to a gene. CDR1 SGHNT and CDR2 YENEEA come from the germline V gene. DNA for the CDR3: TGTGCCAGCAGCTTTGAGGGGACAGGGATCTCACCCCTCCACTTT. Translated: CASSFEGTGISPLHF.

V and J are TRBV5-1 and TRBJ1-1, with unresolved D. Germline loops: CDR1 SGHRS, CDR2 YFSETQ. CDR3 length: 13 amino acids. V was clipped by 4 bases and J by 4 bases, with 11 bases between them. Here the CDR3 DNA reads TGCGCCAGCAGCATGAGGCCTGGCACTGAAGCTTTCTTT. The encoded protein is CASSMRPGTEAFF.

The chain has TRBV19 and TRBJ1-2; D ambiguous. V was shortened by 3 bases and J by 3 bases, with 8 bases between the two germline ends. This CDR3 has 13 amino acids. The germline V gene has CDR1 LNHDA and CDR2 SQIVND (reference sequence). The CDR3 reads CASSMNGDYGYTF. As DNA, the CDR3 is TGTGCCAGTAGTATGAACGGGGACTATGGCTACACCTTC. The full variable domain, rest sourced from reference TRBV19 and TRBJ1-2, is DGGITQSPKYLFRKEGQNVTLSCEQNLNHDAMYWYRQDPGQGLRLIYYSQIVNDFQKGDIAEGYSVSREKKESFPLTVTSAQKNPTAFYLCASSMNGDYGYTFGSGTRLTVV.

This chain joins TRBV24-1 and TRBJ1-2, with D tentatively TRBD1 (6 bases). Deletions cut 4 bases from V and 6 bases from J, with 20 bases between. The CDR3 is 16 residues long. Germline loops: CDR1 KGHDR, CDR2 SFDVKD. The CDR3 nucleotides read TGTGCCACCAGTGACCCCCGAGGGCAGGGGAGGGATGGCTACACCTTC. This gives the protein CATSDPRGQGRDGYTF.

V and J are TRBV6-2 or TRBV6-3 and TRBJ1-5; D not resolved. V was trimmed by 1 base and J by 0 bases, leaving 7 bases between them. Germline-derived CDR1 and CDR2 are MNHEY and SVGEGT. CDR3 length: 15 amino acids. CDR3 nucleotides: TGTGCCAGCAGTTACTTCGGACTTAGCAATCAGCCCCAGCATTTT. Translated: CASSYFGLSNQPQHF.

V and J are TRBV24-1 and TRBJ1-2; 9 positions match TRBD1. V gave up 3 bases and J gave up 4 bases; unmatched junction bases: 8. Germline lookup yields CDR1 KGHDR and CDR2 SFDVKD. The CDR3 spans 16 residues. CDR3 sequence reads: CATSDQTGGASYGYTF. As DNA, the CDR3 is TGTGCCACCAGTGATCAGACAGGGGGGGCCTCCTATGGCTACACCTTC.

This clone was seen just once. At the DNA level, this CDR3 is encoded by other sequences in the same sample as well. The CDR3 region is CASSLQGNYGYTF. The CDR3 DNA reads as TGTGCCAGCAGCCTGCAGGGAAACTATGGCTACACCTTC. The rearrangement uses TRBV3-1 (or the pseudogene TRBV3-2) and TRBJ1-2; D perhaps matches TRBD1 (5 bases). Per germline, CDR1 LGHDT and CDR2 YNNKEL (reference sequence). The CDR3 is 13 amino acids. Trimming took off 4 bases at V and 2 bases at J, with 8 bases between the two ends.

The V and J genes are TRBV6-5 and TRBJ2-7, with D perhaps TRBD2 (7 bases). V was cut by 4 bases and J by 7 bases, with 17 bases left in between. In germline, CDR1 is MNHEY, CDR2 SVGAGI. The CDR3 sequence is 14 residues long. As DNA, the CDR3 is TGTGCCAGCAGTTGGACAGCGGGGAGGGGTGAGCAGTACTTC. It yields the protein CASSWTAGRGEQYF.

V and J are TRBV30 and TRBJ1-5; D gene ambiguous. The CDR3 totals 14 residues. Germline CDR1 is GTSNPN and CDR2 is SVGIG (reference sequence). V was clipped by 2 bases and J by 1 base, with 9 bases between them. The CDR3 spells CAWSMGGSNQPQHF. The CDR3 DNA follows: TGTGCCTGGAGTATGGGAGGGAGCAATCAGCCCCAGCATTTT. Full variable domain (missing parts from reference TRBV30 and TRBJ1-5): SQTIHQWPATLVQPVGSPLSLECTVEGTSNPNLYWYRQAAGRGLQLLFYSVGIGQISSEVPQNLSASRPQDRQFILSSKKLLLSDSGFYLCAWSMGGSNQPQHFGDGTRLSIL.

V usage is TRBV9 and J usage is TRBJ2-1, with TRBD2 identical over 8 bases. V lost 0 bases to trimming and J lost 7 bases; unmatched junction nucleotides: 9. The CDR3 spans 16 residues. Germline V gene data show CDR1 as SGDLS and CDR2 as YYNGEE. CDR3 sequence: CASSVDASGSFNEQFF. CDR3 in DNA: TGTGCCAGCAGCGTAGACGCCAGCGGGAGTTTTAATGAGCAGTTCTTC. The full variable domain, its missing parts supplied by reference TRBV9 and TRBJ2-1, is DSGVTQTPKHLITATGQRVTLRCSPRSGDLSVYWYQQSLDQGLQFLIQYYNGEERAKGNILERFSAQQFPDLHSELNLSSLELGDSALYFCASSVDASGSFNEQFFGPGTRLTVL.

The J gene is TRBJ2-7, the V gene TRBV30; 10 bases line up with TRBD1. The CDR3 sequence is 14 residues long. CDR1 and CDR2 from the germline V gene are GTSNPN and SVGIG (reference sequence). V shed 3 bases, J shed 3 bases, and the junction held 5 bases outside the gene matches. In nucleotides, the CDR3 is TGTGCCTGGAGAAGGACAGGGGGGGACTACGAGCAGTACTTC. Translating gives CAWRRTGGDYEQYF.